These 16 T cell receptor beta chains were all obtained from the same sample, sequenced in a study of blood T cells in healthy people across ages. PCR was performed a second time for about 6 to 11 cycles using a sample-barcoded 5' primer and a J-beta primer mix. TCRdb processed the 5' RACE reads anew with MiXCR; each CDR3 protein has one entry. The sample lists 800,000 to 1,300,000 distinct CDR3 sequences; 25% were seen once. This sample also belongs to another study, concerning T cells of mothers and their children.

Sequencing was performed on blood. These receptors were taken from a girl between 2 and 10 years old in good health.

J is TRBJ1-5 and V is TRBV6-1; D perhaps matches TRBD1 (5 bases). This CDR3 is 14 amino acids long. CDR1 is MNHNS and CDR2 is SASEGT in the germline V gene. Trimming cost V 6 bases and J 6 bases, with 15 bases left between them. The CDR3 DNA sequence: TGTGCCAGCAGCGATACGACGGGACTTCAGCCCCAGCATTTT. It encodes CASSDTTGLQPQHF.

This clonotype was observed a handful of times. The chain combines TRBV5-6 with TRBJ2-2, with 9 bases identical to TRBD2. V lost 2 bases to trimming and J lost 6 bases; unmatched junction nucleotides: 8. CDR1 and CDR2 from the germline V gene are SGHDT and YYEEEE. The CDR3 contains 16 residues. CDR3 DNA sequence: TGTGCCAGCAGCTTCTCAACTAGCGGGTTCTCCGGGGAGCTGTTTTTT. This sequence encodes CASSFSTSGFSGELFF. Together with reference TRBV5-6 and TRBJ2-2, the CDR3 gives the full variable domain: DAGVTQSPTHLIKTRGQQVTLRCSPKSGHDTVSWYQQALGQGPQFIFQYYEEEERQRGNFPDRFSGHQFPNYSSELNVNALLLGDSALYLCASSFSTSGFSGELFFGEGSRLTVL.

This clonotype has just a few counts. The V gene is TRBV24-1, the J gene TRBJ1-5, with D tentatively TRBD1 (6 bases). Between the trimmed V and J ends, which lost 0 bases and 1 base, there was a span of 15 bases. The CDR3 is 18 residues long. Germline V gene data show CDR1 as KGHDR and CDR2 as SFDVKD. The CDR3 loop reads CATSDLGPGDQSNQPQHF. CDR3 nucleotides: TGTGCCACCAGTGATTTGGGGCCAGGGGACCAAAGCAATCAGCCCCAGCATTTT.

CDR3 amino acids: CASTQTGERETQYF. In nucleotides, the CDR3 is TGTGCCAGCACCCAAACAGGGGAGAGAGAGACCCAGTACTTC. The rearrangement links TRBV11-2 to TRBJ2-5, with 7 bases that match TRBD1. Trimming at V came to 7 bases and at J to 4 bases, leaving 9 bases not matched to a gene. The CDR3 runs to 14 residues. Per the germline V gene, CDR1 is SGHAT and CDR2 is FQNNGV.

This rearrangement joins TRBV28 to TRBJ2-7; D uncertain. This CDR3 region has 15 residues. Germline CDR1 and CDR2: MDHEN and SYDVKM. V lost 4 bases, J lost 3 bases, and 16 bases lay in between. The CDR3 here is CASSSTQEWVYEQYF. The CDR3 nucleotides are TGTGCCAGCAGTTCAACCCAGGAATGGGTCTACGAGCAGTACTTC.

This clonotype has a handful of counts. This chain connects TRBV6-5 to TRBJ1-6; the match to TRBD1 covers 11 bases. Germline V gives CDR1 MNHEY, CDR2 SVGAGI. J lost 10 bases, V lost 4 bases, and 3 bases had no gene match. This CDR3 is 14 amino acids long. The CDR3 nucleotides are TGTGCCAGCAGTTGGGGGACAGGGGGATCACCCCTCCACTTT. It encodes CASSWGTGGSPLHF.

The rearrangement uses TRBV24-1 and TRBJ1-1; tentatively, D is TRBD1 (5 bases). Trimming took off 3 bases at V and 3 bases at J, with 13 bases between the two ends. Germline V gene lookup returns CDR1 KGHDR and CDR2 SFDVKD. The CDR3 spans 15 residues. The DNA for the CDR3 is TGTGCCACCAGTGATGCCACCGGGGGGGACACTGAAGCTTTCTTT. Protein sequence: CATSDATGGDTEAFF.

This chain uses TRBV7-9 with TRBJ2-7; TRBD2 matches 11 bases. CDR1 SEHNR and CDR2 FQNEAQ come from the germline V gene (reference sequence). The CDR3 covers 17 residues. V lost 2 bases to trimming and J lost 3 bases; unmatched junction nucleotides: 9. Written as DNA, the CDR3 is TGTGCCAGCAGCTTATTCACTAGCGGGAGAAGTAACTACGAGCAGTACTTC. This encodes CASSLFTSGRSNYEQYF.

In this sample, this clonotype turned up a few times. The V call is TRBV29-1, the J call TRBJ2-2; no clear D. The CDR3 has 12 amino acids. CDR1 and CDR2 from the germline V gene are SQVTM and ANQGSEA. V dropped 7 bases and J dropped 6 bases, with 12 bases sitting between them. CDR3 DNA sequence: TGCAGCGCCCTCGTACAGTCCGGGGAGCTGTTTTTT. Encoded protein: CSALVQSGELFF.

This clonotype came up a few times. The V gene is TRBV28, the J gene TRBJ1-2; D unclear. The CDR3 has 14 residues. Germline V gives CDR1 MDHEN, CDR2 SYDVKM. Trimming removed 7 bases at V and 7 bases at J, with 19 bases between. This CDR3 reads CASNKETSAGGYTF. The CDR3 DNA reads TGTGCCAGCAACAAAGAGACTTCCGCGGGTGGCTACACCTTC.

J is TRBJ2-5 and V is TRBV2; 7 nucleotides line up with TRBD2. The end of the DNA aligns better with TRBJ2-7, so the J call may be wrong. CDR1 and CDR2 (germline): SNHLY, FYNNEI. This CDR3 is 15 amino acids long. The CDR3 DNA sequence: TGTGCCCTAAGCCCCGCGGGAGAGCAGAACTACGAGCAGTACTTC. Its translation: CALSPAGEQNYEQYF.

This chain uses TRBV7-9 with TRBJ2-2, with D possibly TRBD2 on 6 matching bases. Germline CDR1 is SEHNR and CDR2 is FQNEAQ (reference sequence). Trimming shortened V by 2 bases and J by 7 bases, and 11 bases separated the two germline ends. The length of the CDR3 is 14 residues. CDR3 amino acids: CASSLIRESGELFF. CDR3 sequence (DNA): TGTGCCAGCAGCTTAATACGGGAGAGCGGGGAGCTGTTTTTT.

The rearrangement uses TRBV20-1 and TRBJ1-1; D call uncertain. This CDR3 is built from 13 residues. V lost 6 bases, J lost 6 bases, and 17 bases lay in between. CDR1 is DFQATT, CDR2 SNEGSKA, per germline (reference sequence). In nucleotides, the CDR3 is TGCAGTGCCTCGTGGGGTAGTGTGGCTGAAGCTTTCTTT. This gives the protein CSASWGSVAEAFF.

This clonotype occurred a few times. J is TRBJ2-1 and V is TRBV28; D call uncertain. Germline assignment: CDR1 MDHEN and CDR2 SYDVKM. Trimming left V 1 base short and J 8 bases short, with 9 bases between. The CDR3 has 13 residues. The CDR3 region has the DNA TGTGCCAGCAGTTTATTGATTTCGGATGAGCAGTTCTTC. This sequence encodes CASSLLISDEQFF. The entire variable domain, with the rest obtained from reference TRBV28 and TRBJ2-1, is as follows: DVKVTQSSRYLVKRTGEKVFLECVQDMDHENMFWYRQDPGLGLRLIYFSYDVKMKEKGDIPEGYSVSREKKERFSLILESASTNQTSMYLCASSLLISDEQFFGPGTRLTVL.

This clonotype has just a few counts. J is TRBJ2-5 and V is TRBV29-1; D call uncertain. Deletions cut 4 bases from V and 5 bases from J, with 5 bases between. Germline loops: CDR1 SQVTM, CDR2 ANQGSEA. The CDR3 spans 10 residues. The CDR3, as DNA: TGCAGCGTTGCCTCTGAGACCCAGTACTTC. Translated: CSVASETQYF.

J is TRBJ2-1 and V is TRBV19; D gene unclear. CDR1 is LNHDA and CDR2 is SQIVND in the germline V gene (reference sequence). There are 19 residues in the CDR3. Between the trimmed V and J ends, which lost 3 bases and 0 bases, there was a span of 21 bases. For the CDR3, the DNA is TGTGCCAGTAGTATCGAAGGTACATGGGTCAGGAGCTCCTACAATGAGCAGTTCTTC. Its translation: CASSIEGTWVRSSYNEQFF. The variable domain in full, with the rest retrieved from reference TRBV19 and TRBJ2-1, is DGGITQSPKYLFRKEGQNVTLSCEQNLNHDAMYWYRQDPGQGLRLIYYSQIVNDFQKGDIAEGYSVSREKKESFPLTVTSAQKNPTAFYLCASSIEGTWVRSSYNEQFFGPGTRLTVL.